The next 9 T cell receptor beta chains were all read from a single sample in a study of T cell repertoires in aging, cancer and after chemotherapy. Multiplex touch-down PCR with TRB-A/B primers amplified rearranged V-D-J TRB sequences. TCRdb called the multiplex PCR reads again in MiXCR, with one record for every CDR3 protein. The table includes several thousand distinct CDR3 sequences, less than 70% detected once. Peripheral blood genomic DNA, not sorted cells or RNA, was the template. The source material was blood. The receptors stem from a human donor with a solid tumor.

The chain employs TRBV19 and TRBJ1-2; tentative D call: TRBD1 (5 bases). Deletions cut 6 bases from V and 6 bases from J, with 11 bases between. The CDR3 loop spans 12 amino acids. The germline V gene encodes CDR1 LNHDA and CDR2 SQIVND (reference sequence). The CDR3 protein is CASSAGTHGYTF. The CDR3, as DNA: TGTGCCAGTAGCGCTGGGACGCATGGCTACACCTTC. The full variable domain, rest sourced from reference TRBV19 and TRBJ1-2, is DGGITQSPKYLFRKEGQNVTLSCEQNLNHDAMYWYRQDPGQGLRLIYYSQIVNDFQKGDIAEGYSVSREKKESFPLTVTSAQKNPTAFYLCASSAGTHGYTFGSGTRLTVV.

This chain connects TRBV30 to TRBJ2-7; 8 bases are shared with TRBD2. The CDR3 covers 14 residues. Germline-derived CDR1 and CDR2 are GTSNPN and SVGIG (reference sequence). The J segment lost 5 bases and the V segment lost 2 bases, leaving 8 bases of the junction unmatched. CDR3 nucleotide sequence: TGTGCCTGGAGTAGGGCGGGAGGTACCCACGAGCAGTACTTC. This gives the protein CAWSRAGGTHEQYF.

The chain is built from TRBV7-2 and TRBJ2-2; the match to TRBD2 covers 9 bases. After removal of 7 bases from V and 6 bases from J, the junction contained 3 bases not matched to a gene. This CDR3 is built from 13 residues. CDR1 and CDR2 (germline): SGHTA, FQGNSA. The CDR3 nucleotides read TGTGCCAGCACGGGACTAGCAGCCGGGGAGCTGTTTTTT. It codes for CASTGLAAGELFF.

This chain joins TRBV29-1 and TRBJ1-5; no clear D gene. The CDR3 covers 13 residues. In germline, CDR1 is SQVTM, CDR2 ANQGSEA. V was shortened by 2 bases and J by 3 bases, with 8 bases between the two germline ends. The CDR3 DNA reads TGCAGCGTTGAATCCGGGGACAATCAGCCCCAGCATTTT. This gives the protein CSVESGDNQPQHF.

This clonotype was seen just once. CDR3 loop: CASSAQAVTQYF. CDR3 nucleotides: TGTGCCAGCTCCGCCCAGGCGGTTACGCAGTATTTT. V gene TRBV11-2 combines with J gene TRBJ2-3; D gene ambiguous. Looked up from germline, CDR1 is SGHAT and CDR2 is FQNNGV. V lost 8 bases to trimming and J lost 8 bases, with 14 bases between them. The CDR3 spans 12 residues. The full variable domain, its missing parts supplied by reference TRBV11-2 and TRBJ2-3, is EAGVAQSPRYKIIEKRQSVAFWCNPISGHATLYWYQQILGQGPKLLIQFQNNGVVDDSQLPKDRFSAERLKGVDSTLKIQPAKLEDSAVYLCASSAQAVTQYFGPGTRLTVL.

This clonotype was seen a few times. V gene TRBV5-6 combines with J gene TRBJ1-2, with D possibly matching TRBD1 (6 bases). The germline V gene encodes CDR1 SGHDT and CDR2 YYEEEE. Between the trimmed V and J ends, which lost 0 bases and 8 bases, there was a span of 14 bases. The CDR3 runs 14 residues. CDR3 loop: CASSLVAGVGGYTF. CDR3 in DNA: TGTGCCAGCAGCTTGGTTGCAGGGGTCGGAGGCTACACCTTC. Full variable domain (outside the CDR3, taken from reference TRBV5-6 and TRBJ1-2): DAGVTQSPTHLIKTRGQQVTLRCSPKSGHDTVSWYQQALGQGPQFIFQYYEEEERQRGNFPDRFSGHQFPNYSSELNVNALLLGDSALYLCASSLVAGVGGYTFGSGTRLTVV.

The chain combines TRBV9 with TRBJ1-1; D may be TRBD1 (5 bases). CDR1 and CDR2 from the germline V gene are SGDLS and YYNGEE. V dropped 0 bases and J dropped 0 bases, with 12 bases sitting between them. CDR3 length equals 16 residues. DNA of the CDR3: TGTGCCAGCAGCGTAGACGGCCGGGGCATGAACACTGAAGCTTTCTTT. Translation: CASSVDGRGMNTEAFF.

V and J are TRBV7-6 and TRBJ1-5; TRBD1 might be the D (5 bases). Germline-derived CDR1 and CDR2 are SGHVS and FNYEAQ. With 6 bases removed from V and 9 bases from J, the gap between germline ends came to 15 bases. The CDR3 totals 13 residues. The CDR3 is CASSEKLGGPQHF. CDR3 nucleotide sequence: TGTGCCAGCAGTGAAAAACTGGGGGGGCCCCAGCATTTT.

Only one count was recorded for this clonotype. The CDR3 region has the DNA TGTGCCAGCAGCGAAACCGGGACTACCACAGATACGCAGTATTTT. This encodes CASSETGTTTDTQYF. The gene calls are TRBV27 and TRBJ2-3; 7 nucleotides align to TRBD2. Germline V gene lookup returns CDR1 MNHEY and CDR2 SMNVEV (reference sequence). The CDR3 consists of 15 residues. V gave up 6 bases and J gave up 2 bases; unmatched junction bases: 8.